Reported below is one T cell receptor (beta chain). The antigen is unknown. Germline V gene sequence: CDR1 SGHAT, CDR2 FQNNGV. This CDR3 has 15 amino acids. Unmatched junction bases numbered 10, after V lost 5 bases and J lost 7 bases. Sorted-subset replicate PCR reactions contained roughly 200 ng DNA, corresponding to 29,000 or so T cell genomes. Produced via immunoSEQ multiplex PCR; TCRdb's table is partial and in-frame only. The repertoire includes fewer than 1 million clones, about 96% of them detected once, and about 0.25% sits in the top ten. The data stem from a study of shared clonotypes between healthy human individuals. General study points: Across a few donors, naive CD4 shared approximately 4.5%, naive CD8 around 4%, memory CD4 roughly 2.3%, memory CD8 0.4% to 0.5%.

CD8 cells regarded as naive lacked CD45RO, were positively chosen for CCR7, and omitted terminally differentiated effector memory CD45RA+ cells. Donors were Caucasian adults residing in Nashville, Tennessee, USA. The sequence derives from a young man in good health. Material: naive CD8+ T cells sorted from blood. V is TRBV11-2 and J is TRBJ2-1; 8 nucleotides agree with TRBD2. The CDR3 DNA is TGTGCCAGCAGCCTAGTTGAGGGACTAGGAAATGAGCAGTTCTTC. Translated, it gives CASSLVEGLGNEQFF.